This T cell receptor beta chain was sequenced for a study of T cells in Graves' hyperthyroidism and ophthalmopathy. Study-level points and caveats: In the analysis, a 13 V-J model separated ophthalmopathy from stable hyperthyroidism.

Regarding this clonotype: Its target is unknown.

The CDR3 totals 15 residues. CDR1 and CDR2 from the germline V gene are SQVTM and ANQGSEA. Trimming took 3 bases from V and 9 from J, leaving 23 bases between them. TCR beta CDR3 region amplification was performed from RNA transcripts. Carried out on the TCR CDR3, a first-round RT-PCR used the HTBI primer set. One entry per CDR3 protein, called by TCRdb with MiXCR from the multiplex PCR reads. The sample shows roughly 500,000 distinct CDR3 sequences, approximately 49% of them seen only once. The V and J genes are TRBV29-1 and TRBJ1-2; TRBD1 is a possible D gene (6 bases). The source of this sequence is an adult woman with Graves' disease, either hyperthyroidism or ophthalmopathy (not recorded which). What was sequenced was peripheral blood or thyroid tissue (not recorded which). The CDR3 reads CSVEPQGRESFSYTF. The CDR3 coding sequence is TGCAGCGTTGAGCCTCAGGGGCGGGAGTCGTTTAGCTACACCTTC. The full variable domain, completed using reference TRBV29-1 and TRBJ1-2, is SAVISQKPSRDICQRGTSLTIQCQVDSQVTMMFWYRQQPGQSLTLIATANQGSEATYESGFVIDKFPISRPNLTFSTLTVSNMSPEDSSIYLCSVEPQGRESFSYTFGSGTRLTVV.